This TCR beta chain comes out of a study of radiotherapy plus CTLA-4 blockade in lung cancer. Study-wide points: Radiotherapy with ipilimumab was followed by blood expansion of tumor-derived clones.

Trimming took 4 bases from V and 6 from J, leaving 13 bases between them. CDR1 is SGHKS, CDR2 YYEKEE, per germline (reference sequence). The CDR3 extends over 13 amino acids. A remark on this clone: Its antigen is currently unknown.

TCRdb's table, derived via immunoSEQ multiplex PCR, lists solely in-frame clones and lacks some. Of more than 60,000 clones in the sample, 70% to 80% were seen once. This receptor was identified in a human donor with non-small cell lung cancer who had a complete response to radiotherapy plus ipilimumab. This chain connects TRBV5-5 to TRBJ1-1, with unresolved D. The sequences come from peripheral blood, collected from a patient treated with radiotherapy plus ipilimumab. In DNA, the CDR3 is TGTGCCAGCAGCCCCATCCCCAGTTCTGAAGCTTTCTTT. It translates to CASSPIPSSEAFF.